These 12 T cell receptor beta chains were all obtained from the same sample, sequenced in a study of blood T cell repertoires in COVID-19. Libraries were prepared by immunoSEQ multiplex PCR; TCRdb keeps only in-frame clonotypes and omits some of them. The sample has approximately 220,000 clones, just under 90% seen once; the top ten hold about 4%. Sequenced sample: PBMCs or T cells enriched from blood (not recorded which). The source is a woman aged 30 to 39 with acute COVID-19.

Only one count was recorded for this clone. The chain uses TRBV5-1 and TRBJ2-3; D unclear. CDR3 length: 17 residues. Trimming shortened V by 5 bases and J by 0 bases, and 19 bases separated the two germline ends. The germline V gene encodes CDR1 SGHRS and CDR2 YFSETQ. Here the CDR3 DNA reads TGCGCCAGCAGTGGTGTGTCAGACTTTTTTAGCACAGATACGCAGTATTTT. This codes for CASSGVSDFFSTDTQYF. The whole variable domain, filled in from reference TRBV5-1 and TRBJ2-3, reads KAGVTQTPRYLIKTRGQQVTLSCSPISGHRSVSWYQQTPGQGLQFLFEYFSETQRNKGNFPGRFSGRQFSNSRSEMNVSTLELGDSALYLCASSGVSDFFSTDTQYFGPGTRLTVL.

The chain joins TRBV11-2 to TRBJ2-1; 8 bases fit TRBD1. The germline CDR1 and CDR2 sequences are SGHAT and FQNNGV. The junction had 4 bases not matched to a gene; V was cut back by 3 bases and J by 3 bases. The CDR3 is made up of 15 amino acids. The CDR3 DNA sequence: TGTGCCAGCAGCTTTGGACAGGGTCTCTACAATGAGCAGTTCTTC. Its protein product is CASSFGQGLYNEQFF.

CDR3 region: CASAEGARNEQFF. In nucleotides, the CDR3 is TGTGCCAGCGCAGAGGGGGCGAGGAATGAGCAGTTCTTC. V gene TRBV2 combines with J gene TRBJ2-1; TRBD1 agrees at 7 bases. This CDR3 has 13 residues. With 8 bases clipped from V and 7 bases from J, the junction kept 8 bases outside the gene matches. Germline values: CDR1 SNHLY, CDR2 FYNNEI.

This chain links TRBV30 with TRBJ1-4; a possible D gene is TRBD1 (6 bases). The V gene's germline CDR1 is GTSNPN and CDR2 SVGIG (reference sequence). This CDR3 has 14 residues. The V end lost 1 base, the J end lost 8 bases, and 14 bases lay between the germline ends. The CDR3 DNA reads as TGTGCCTGGAGTGAGGGGGACGGACGGGAAAAACTGTTTTTT. It encodes CAWSEGDGREKLFF.

The V call is TRBV7-2, the J call TRBJ2-2; 8 nucleotides line up with TRBD2. Trimming cost V 7 bases and J 5 bases; bases outside gene matches: 12. Germline V CDR1 and CDR2: SGHTA, FQGNSA. This CDR3 has 16 residues. CDR3 coding DNA: TGTGCCAGCACCCCCGGCGGGGGGCTGGGTACCGGGGAGCTGTTTTTT. Protein product: CASTPGGGLGTGELFF.

The V gene is TRBV27, the J gene TRBJ2-2; 8 positions agree with TRBD2. V gave up 2 bases and J gave up 5 bases; unmatched junction bases: 10. Germline V gene data show CDR1 as MNHEY and CDR2 as SMNVEV (reference sequence). CDR3 length: 17 amino acids. CDR3 DNA: TGTGCCAGCAGTTTACGGGGGGGGCCGAGTGGAACCGGGGAGCTGTTTTTT. Its protein is CASSLRGGPSGTGELFF.

The J gene is TRBJ2-3, the V gene TRBV12-5; the match to TRBD2 covers 13 bases. Germline V gene sequence: CDR1 LGHNT, CDR2 FRNRAP. The CDR3 spans 17 residues. Trimming took 6 bases from V and 6 from J; bases not matched to a gene: 12. The CDR3 here is CASGPGRLAGGADTQYF. CDR3 bases: TGTGCTAGTGGCCCAGGCCGACTAGCGGGGGGCGCGGATACGCAGTATTTT.

This clone was seen a handful of times. The V and J genes are TRBV5-1 and TRBJ1-3, with 7 positions matching TRBD1. V shed 0 bases, J shed 2 bases, and the junction held 8 bases outside the gene matches. This CDR3 contains 17 residues. CDR1 is SGHRS and CDR2 is YFSETQ in the germline V gene. The CDR3 sequence is CASSLAPQTGPGNTIYF. DNA of the CDR3: TGCGCCAGCAGCTTGGCCCCCCAGACAGGGCCTGGAAACACCATATATTTT.

The rearrangement uses TRBV30 and TRBJ1-3; D not resolved. The CDR3 spans 12 residues. Germline CDR1 reads GTSNPN; CDR2 reads SVGIG (reference sequence). V gave up 3 bases and J gave up 0 bases, with 3 bases separating them. For the CDR3, the DNA is TGTGCCTGGAGGAGCTCTGGAAACACCATATATTTT. It is translated as CAWRSSGNTIYF.

This clone was found once. This sequence joins TRBV7-9 and TRBJ1-2; 7 bases align to TRBD1. The germline V gene encodes CDR1 SEHNR and CDR2 FQNEAQ (reference sequence). Germline trimming cut 2 bases from V and 6 bases from J; bases unmatched to any gene: 21. The CDR3 has 19 residues. Here the CDR3 DNA reads TGTGCCAGCAGCTTATTTCAGGGGCCTCGCCGGGCAGGGGGAGATGGCTACACCTTC. Translating gives CASSLFQGPRRAGGDGYTF.

The CDR3 bases are TGTGCCACCAGTGATCCCGGGACAGCAAATGAGCAGTTCTTC. Protein sequence: CATSDPGTANEQFF. This rearrangement joins TRBV24-1 to TRBJ2-1; 7 bases agree with TRBD1. V lost 3 bases, J lost 7 bases, and 5 bases stayed unmatched. Looked up from germline, CDR1 is KGHDR and CDR2 is SFDVKD. CDR3 length: 14 residues.

The rearrangement joins TRBV5-4 to TRBJ2-5, with 7 bases aligning to TRBD1. Trimming took 4 bases from V and 3 from J; bases not matched to a gene: 3. CDR3 length equals 13 residues. Germline lookup yields CDR1 SGHNT and CDR2 YYREEE (reference sequence). In DNA, the CDR3 is TGTGCCAGCAGCCGGACAGGTGAAGAGACCCAGTACTTC. Translation gives CASSRTGEETQYF.